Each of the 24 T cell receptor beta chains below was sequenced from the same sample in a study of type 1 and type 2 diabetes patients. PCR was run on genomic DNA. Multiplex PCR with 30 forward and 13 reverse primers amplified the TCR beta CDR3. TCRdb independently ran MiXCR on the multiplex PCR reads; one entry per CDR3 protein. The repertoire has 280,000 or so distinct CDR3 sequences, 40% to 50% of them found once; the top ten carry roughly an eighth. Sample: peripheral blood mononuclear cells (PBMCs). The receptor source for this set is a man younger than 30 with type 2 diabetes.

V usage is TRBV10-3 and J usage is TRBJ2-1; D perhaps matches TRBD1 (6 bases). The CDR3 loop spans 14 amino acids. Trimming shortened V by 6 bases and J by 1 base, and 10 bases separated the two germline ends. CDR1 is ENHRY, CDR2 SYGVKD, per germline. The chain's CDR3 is CAISSDRSYNEQFF. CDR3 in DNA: TGTGCCATCAGCTCAGACAGGTCCTACAATGAGCAGTTCTTC.

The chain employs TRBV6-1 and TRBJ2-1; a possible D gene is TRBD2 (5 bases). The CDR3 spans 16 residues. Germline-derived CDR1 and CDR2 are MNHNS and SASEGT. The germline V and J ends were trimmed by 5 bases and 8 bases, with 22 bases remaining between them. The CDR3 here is CASSFRPRGVEDEQFF. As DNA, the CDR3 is TGTGCCAGCAGTTTCCGACCCCGGGGAGTGGAGGATGAGCAGTTCTTC.

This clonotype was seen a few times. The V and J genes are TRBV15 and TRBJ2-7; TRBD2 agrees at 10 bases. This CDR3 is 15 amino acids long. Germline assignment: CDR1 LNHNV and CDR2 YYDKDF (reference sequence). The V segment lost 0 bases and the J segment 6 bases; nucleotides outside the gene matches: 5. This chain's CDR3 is CATSRDVTSGCEQYF. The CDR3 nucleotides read TGTGCCACCAGCAGAGATGTGACTAGCGGGTGCGAGCAGTACTTC.

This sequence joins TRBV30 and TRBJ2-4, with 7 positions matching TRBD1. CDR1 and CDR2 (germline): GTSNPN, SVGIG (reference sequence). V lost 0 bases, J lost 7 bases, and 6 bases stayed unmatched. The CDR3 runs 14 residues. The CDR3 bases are TGTGCCTGGAGTGTACAGGGGCAGGGGAACATTCAGTACTTC. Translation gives CAWSVQGQGNIQYF.

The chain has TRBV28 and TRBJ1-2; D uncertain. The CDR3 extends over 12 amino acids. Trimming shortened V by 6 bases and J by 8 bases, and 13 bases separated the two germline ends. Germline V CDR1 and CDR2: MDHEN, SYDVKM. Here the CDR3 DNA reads TGTGCCAGCAGGCTTCAACTGGACGGCTACACCTTC. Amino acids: CASRLQLDGYTF.

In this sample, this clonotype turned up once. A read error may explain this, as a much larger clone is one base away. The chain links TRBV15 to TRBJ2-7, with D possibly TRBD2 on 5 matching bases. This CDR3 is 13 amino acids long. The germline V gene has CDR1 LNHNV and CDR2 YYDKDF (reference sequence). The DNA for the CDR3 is TGTGCCACCAGCAGCTTCTCGGGGTACGAGCAGTGCTTC. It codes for CATSSFSGYEQCF.

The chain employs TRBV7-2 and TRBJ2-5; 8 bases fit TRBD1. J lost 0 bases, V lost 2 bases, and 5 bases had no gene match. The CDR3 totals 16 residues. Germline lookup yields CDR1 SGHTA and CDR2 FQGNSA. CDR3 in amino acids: CASSLTQGQDQETQYF. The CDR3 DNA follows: TGTGCCAGCAGCTTAACCCAGGGACAGGACCAAGAGACCCAGTACTTC.

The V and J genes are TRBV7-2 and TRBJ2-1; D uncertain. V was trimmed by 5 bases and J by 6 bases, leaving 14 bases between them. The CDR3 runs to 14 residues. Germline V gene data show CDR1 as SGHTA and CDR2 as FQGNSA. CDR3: CASSPARVGNEQFF. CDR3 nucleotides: TGTGCCAGCAGCCCCGCCCGGGTCGGCAATGAGCAGTTCTTC.

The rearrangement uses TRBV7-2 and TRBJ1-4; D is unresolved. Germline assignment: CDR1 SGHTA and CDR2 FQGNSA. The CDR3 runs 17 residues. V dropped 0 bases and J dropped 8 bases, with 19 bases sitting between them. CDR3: CASSLAGPAWIGEKLFF. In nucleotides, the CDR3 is TGTGCCAGCAGCTTAGCCGGCCCGGCGTGGATAGGCGAAAAACTGTTTTTT. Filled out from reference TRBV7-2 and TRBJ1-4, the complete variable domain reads GAGVSQSPSNKVTEKGKDVELRCDPISGHTALYWYRQSLGQGLEFLIYFQGNSAPDKSGLPSDRFSAERTGGSVSTLTIQRTQQEDSAVYLCASSLAGPAWIGEKLFFGSGTQLSVL.

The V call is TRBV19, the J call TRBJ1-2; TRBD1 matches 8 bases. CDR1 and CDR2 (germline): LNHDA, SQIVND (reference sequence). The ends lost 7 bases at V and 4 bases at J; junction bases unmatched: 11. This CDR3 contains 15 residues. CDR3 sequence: CASTPGQGPRYGYTF. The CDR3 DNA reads TGTGCCAGTACTCCTGGACAGGGTCCCCGCTATGGCTACACCTTC.

Here the CDR3 reads CAWRGQQVFNSPLHF. CDR3 DNA: TGTGCCTGGAGGGGACAACAGGTTTTCAATTCACCCCTCCACTTT. J is TRBJ1-6 and V is TRBV30; D may be TRBD1 (6 bases). Trimming pared 3 bases from V and 7 bases from J, leaving 16 bases between. Germline V gene data show CDR1 as GTSNPN and CDR2 as SVGIG (reference sequence). The CDR3 covers 15 residues. The full variable domain, its missing parts supplied by reference TRBV30 and TRBJ1-6, is SQTIHQWPATLVQPVGSPLSLECTVEGTSNPNLYWYRQAAGRGLQLLFYSVGIGQISSEVPQNLSASRPQDRQFILSSKKLLLSDSGFYLCAWRGQQVFNSPLHFGNGTRLTVT.

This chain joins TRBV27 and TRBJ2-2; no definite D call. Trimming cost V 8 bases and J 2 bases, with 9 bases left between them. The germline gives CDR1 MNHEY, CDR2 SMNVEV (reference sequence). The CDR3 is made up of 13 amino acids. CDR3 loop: CASLPGNTGELFF. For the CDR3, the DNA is TGTGCCAGCCTCCCTGGTAACACCGGGGAGCTGTTTTTT.

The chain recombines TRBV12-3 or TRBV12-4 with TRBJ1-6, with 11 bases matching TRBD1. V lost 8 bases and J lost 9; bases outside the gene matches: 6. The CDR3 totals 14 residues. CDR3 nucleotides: TGTGCCAGCCCACGGGACAGGGGGAGTTCACCCCTCCACTTT. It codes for CASPRDRGSSPLHF.

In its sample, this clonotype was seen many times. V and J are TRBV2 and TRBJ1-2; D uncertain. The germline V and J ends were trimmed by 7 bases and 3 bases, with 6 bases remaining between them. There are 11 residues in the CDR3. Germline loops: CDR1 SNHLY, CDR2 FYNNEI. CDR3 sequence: CASTPDYGYTF. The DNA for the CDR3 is TGTGCCAGCACCCCAGACTATGGCTACACCTTC.

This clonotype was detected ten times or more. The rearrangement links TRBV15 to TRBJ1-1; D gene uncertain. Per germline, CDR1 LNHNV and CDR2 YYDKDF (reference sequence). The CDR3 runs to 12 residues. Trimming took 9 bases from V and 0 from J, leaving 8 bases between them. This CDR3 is CATGHLNTEAFF. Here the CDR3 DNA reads TGTGCCACAGGCCATCTGAACACTGAAGCTTTCTTT.

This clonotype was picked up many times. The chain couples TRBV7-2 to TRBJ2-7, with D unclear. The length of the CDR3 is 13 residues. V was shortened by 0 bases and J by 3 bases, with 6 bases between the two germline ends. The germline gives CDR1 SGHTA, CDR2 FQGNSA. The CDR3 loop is CASSLAGRYEQYF. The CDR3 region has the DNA TGTGCCAGCAGCTTAGCGGGTCGCTACGAGCAGTACTTC.

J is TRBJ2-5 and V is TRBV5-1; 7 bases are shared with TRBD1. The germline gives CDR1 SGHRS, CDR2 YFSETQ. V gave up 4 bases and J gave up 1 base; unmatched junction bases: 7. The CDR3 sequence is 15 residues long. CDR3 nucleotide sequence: TGCGCCAGCAGCAAAGGGACAGCTATCCAAGAGACCCAGTACTTC. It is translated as CASSKGTAIQETQYF.

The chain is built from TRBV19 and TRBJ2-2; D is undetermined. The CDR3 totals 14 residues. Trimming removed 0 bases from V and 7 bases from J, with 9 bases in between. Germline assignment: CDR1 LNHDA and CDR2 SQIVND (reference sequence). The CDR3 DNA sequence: TGTGCCAGTAGTATAGATCTGTGGGGCGGGGAGCTGTTTTTT. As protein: CASSIDLWGGELFF.

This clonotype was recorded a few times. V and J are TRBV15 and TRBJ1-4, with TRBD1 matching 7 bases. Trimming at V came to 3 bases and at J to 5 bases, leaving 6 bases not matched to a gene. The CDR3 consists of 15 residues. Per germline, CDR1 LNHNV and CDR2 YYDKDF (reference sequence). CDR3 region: CATSRTGTPNEKLFF. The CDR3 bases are TGTGCCACCAGCAGGACAGGGACACCGAATGAAAAACTGTTTTTT.

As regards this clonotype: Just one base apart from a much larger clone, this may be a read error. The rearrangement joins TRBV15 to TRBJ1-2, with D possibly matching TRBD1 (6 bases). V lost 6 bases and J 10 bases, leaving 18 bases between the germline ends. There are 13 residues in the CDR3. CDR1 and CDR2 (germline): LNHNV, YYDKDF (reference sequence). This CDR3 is CATRSFGGRVYTF. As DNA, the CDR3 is TGTGCCACCAGAAGTTTTGGGGGGCGCGTCTACACCTTC.

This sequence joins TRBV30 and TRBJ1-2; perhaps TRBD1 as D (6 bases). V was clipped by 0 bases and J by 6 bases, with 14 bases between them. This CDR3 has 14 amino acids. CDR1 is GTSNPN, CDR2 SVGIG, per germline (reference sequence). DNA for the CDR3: TGTGCCTGGAGTGTAGCTACAGGGTTCGATGGCTACACCTTC. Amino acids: CAWSVATGFDGYTF. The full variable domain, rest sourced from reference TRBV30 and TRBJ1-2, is SQTIHQWPATLVQPVGSPLSLECTVEGTSNPNLYWYRQAAGRGLQLLFYSVGIGQISSEVPQNLSASRPQDRQFILSSKKLLLSDSGFYLCAWSVATGFDGYTFGSGTRLTVV.

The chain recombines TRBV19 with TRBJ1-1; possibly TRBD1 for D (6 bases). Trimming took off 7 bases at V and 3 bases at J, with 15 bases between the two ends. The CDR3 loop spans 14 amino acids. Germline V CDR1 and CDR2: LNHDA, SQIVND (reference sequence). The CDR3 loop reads CASMRTVRDTEAFF. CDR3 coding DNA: TGTGCCAGTATGAGGACAGTCCGGGACACTGAAGCTTTCTTT.

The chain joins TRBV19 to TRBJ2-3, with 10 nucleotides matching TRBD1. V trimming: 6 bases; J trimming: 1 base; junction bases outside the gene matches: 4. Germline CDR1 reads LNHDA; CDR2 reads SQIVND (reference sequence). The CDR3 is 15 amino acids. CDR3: CASRGTGVRTDTQYF. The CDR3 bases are TGTGCCAGTAGGGGGACAGGGGTTCGCACAGATACGCAGTATTTT. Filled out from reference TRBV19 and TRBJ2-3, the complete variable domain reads DGGITQSPKYLFRKEGQNVTLSCEQNLNHDAMYWYRQDPGQGLRLIYYSQIVNDFQKGDIAEGYSVSREKKESFPLTVTSAQKNPTAFYLCASRGTGVRTDTQYFGPGTRLTVL.

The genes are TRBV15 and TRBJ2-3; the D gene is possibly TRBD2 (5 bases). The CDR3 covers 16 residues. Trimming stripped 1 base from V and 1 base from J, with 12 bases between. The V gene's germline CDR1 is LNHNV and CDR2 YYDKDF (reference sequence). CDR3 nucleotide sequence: TGTGCCACCAGCAGAGGGTGGAGGACCGGCACAGATACGCAGTATTTT. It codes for CATSRGWRTGTDTQYF.